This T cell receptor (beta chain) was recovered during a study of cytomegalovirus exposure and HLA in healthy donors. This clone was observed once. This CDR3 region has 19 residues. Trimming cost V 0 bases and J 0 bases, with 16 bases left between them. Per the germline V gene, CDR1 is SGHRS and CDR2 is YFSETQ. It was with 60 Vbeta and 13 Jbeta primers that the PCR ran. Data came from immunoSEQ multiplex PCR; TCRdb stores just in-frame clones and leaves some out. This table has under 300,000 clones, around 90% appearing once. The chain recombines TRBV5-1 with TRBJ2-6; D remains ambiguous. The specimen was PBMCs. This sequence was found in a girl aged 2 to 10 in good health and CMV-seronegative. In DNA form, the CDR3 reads TGCGCCAGCAGCTTGGAATCCGGCGGAGTAAGCTCTGGGGCCAACGTCCTGACTTTC. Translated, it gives CASSLESGGVSSGANVLTF.